Following are 20 T cell receptor beta chains from one sample sequenced in a study of T cell responses to AZD1222 COVID-19 vaccine. This table comes from immunoSEQ multiplex PCR, and its TCRdb copy is limited to in-frame clones, with some not included. The table records about 180,000 clones, around 90% of them present only once. The specimen comprised peripheral blood, sampled 28 days after the second AZD1222 dose. Receptor source: an adult who received the AZD1222 COVID-19 vaccine.

The chain employs TRBV3-1 (or the pseudogene TRBV3-2) and TRBJ2-7; a weak D match, TRBD2 (6 bases). This CDR3 contains 14 residues. The V end lost 0 bases, the J end lost 7 bases, and 13 bases lay between the germline ends. Looked up from germline, CDR1 is LGHDT and CDR2 is YNNKEL (reference sequence). CDR3 DNA sequence: TGTGCCAGCAGCCAAGATCACAGCGGGCGGGAGCAGTACTTC. This sequence encodes CASSQDHSGREQYF.

The J gene is TRBJ2-3, the V gene TRBV13; 9 nucleotides agree with TRBD2. Germline CDR1 reads PRHDT; CDR2 reads FYEKMQ (reference sequence). Trimming removed 5 bases from V and 10 bases from J; junction bases left unmatched: 4. The CDR3 spans 12 residues. CDR3 protein: CASSPWTSAQYF. The CDR3 coding sequence is TGTGCCAGCAGCCCATGGACTAGCGCGCAGTATTTT.

This rearrangement joins TRBV19 to TRBJ2-6; 8 nucleotides match TRBD1. Germline CDR1 and CDR2: LNHDA and SQIVND (reference sequence). J gave up 2 bases and V 6 bases, and 3 bases lay outside the gene matches. The CDR3 covers 15 residues. This CDR3 is CASSGQGAGANVLTF. In DNA, the CDR3 is TGTGCCAGTAGCGGACAGGGCGCTGGGGCCAACGTCCTGACTTTC.

The chain recombines TRBV6-5 with TRBJ1-4, with TRBD1 matching 9 bases. This CDR3 spans 14 amino acids. The J segment lost 8 bases and the V segment lost 5 bases, leaving 6 bases of the junction unmatched. Germline values: CDR1 MNHEY, CDR2 SVGAGI. In nucleotides, the CDR3 is TGTGCCAGCAGTCTGGACAGGGGAAGAGAAAAACTGTTTTTT. Translated: CASSLDRGREKLFF.

The count of this clone is one. The chain has TRBV30 and TRBJ1-3; D unclear. Trimming stripped 0 bases from V and 1 base from J, with 7 bases between. Germline V lookup: CDR1 GTSNPN, CDR2 SVGIG (reference sequence). This CDR3 region has 14 residues. The CDR3 region has the DNA TGTGCCTGGAGTGTAGTGGGGTCTGGAAACACCATATATTTT. It is translated as CAWSVVGSGNTIYF.

This clone occurred a few times. The chain carries TRBV19 and TRBJ1-5, with 8 bases lining up with TRBD1. With V trimmed by 6 bases and J by 2 bases, 3 bases remained unmatched. CDR1 is LNHDA, CDR2 SQIVND, per germline (reference sequence). The CDR3 spans 14 residues. The CDR3 nucleotides read TGTGCCAGTAGGGACAGGGTAGGCAATCAGCCCCAGCATTTT. This gives the protein CASRDRVGNQPQHF.

The DNA of the CDR3 is TGTGCCAGCAGCATAGGGGACCTAAGTCGCCACATTCAGTACTTC. This translates into CASSIGDLSRHIQYF. The chain has TRBV11-1 and TRBJ2-4; D is possibly TRBD1 or TRBD2 (5 bases each). The CDR3 is 15 residues long. The V gene lost 5 bases and the J gene lost 8 bases, with 19 bases spanning the gap. Looked up from germline, CDR1 is SGHAT and CDR2 is FQDESV (reference sequence). The variable domain in full, completed from reference TRBV11-1 and TRBJ2-4, reads EAEVAQSPRYKITEKSQAVAFWCDPISGHATLYWYRQILGQGPELLVQFQDESVVDDSQLPKDRFSAERLKGVDSTLKIQPAELGDSAMYLCASSIGDLSRHIQYFGAGTRLSVL.

The genes are TRBV3-1 (or the pseudogene TRBV3-2) and TRBJ2-5, with 11 bases that match TRBD1. CDR1 is LGHDT and CDR2 is YNNKEL in the germline V gene (reference sequence). Trimming cost V 4 bases and J 2 bases; bases outside gene matches: 6. The CDR3 is made up of 16 amino acids. Here the CDR3 DNA reads TGTGCCAGCAGCCTAAGGACAGGGGGCGGGCAAGAGACCCAGTACTTC. Amino acids: CASSLRTGGGQETQYF.

The rearrangement joins TRBV4-2 to TRBJ2-7; 9 positions match TRBD2. J gave up 4 bases and V 1 base, and 20 bases lay outside the gene matches. This CDR3 comprises 20 residues. Germline lookup yields CDR1 LGHNA and CDR2 YNFKEQ. The CDR3 DNA reads as TGTGCCAGCAGCCAAGGGGCCGGCGGGGGGGCTCCCTCTCACTATTACGAGCAGTACTTC. Translated, it gives CASSQGAGGGAPSHYYEQYF.

This chain connects TRBV30 to TRBJ2-7; 7 nucleotides agree with TRBD1. CDR3 length: 14 amino acids. In germline, CDR1 is GTSNPN, CDR2 SVGIG (reference sequence). V was pared by 5 bases and J by 5 bases, with 12 bases of the junction left unmatched. Here the CDR3 DNA reads TGTGCCTGGGACAGGGAAAACTCGGCCCACGAGCAGTACTTC. Translated, it gives CAWDRENSAHEQYF. Using reference TRBV30 and TRBJ2-7 for the parts outside the CDR3, the full variable domain is SQTIHQWPATLVQPVGSPLSLECTVEGTSNPNLYWYRQAAGRGLQLLFYSVGIGQISSEVPQNLSASRPQDRQFILSSKKLLLSDSGFYLCAWDRENSAHEQYFGPGTRLTVT.

Details on this clone: Other DNA sequences in the sample encode the same CDR3. J is TRBJ2-5 and V is TRBV18; no definite D call. Deletions cut 0 bases from V and 4 bases from J, with 3 bases between. The CDR3 contains 12 residues. Per the germline V gene, CDR1 is KGHSH and CDR2 is LQKENI. The DNA of the CDR3 is TGTGCCAGCTCACCACCGGGAGAGACCCAGTACTTC. It is translated as CASSPPGETQYF.

The chain joins TRBV7-9 to TRBJ2-1; D gene unclear. The CDR3 length is 15 residues. Germline V CDR1 and CDR2: SEHNR, FQNEAQ (reference sequence). Trimming took 2 bases from V and 3 from J, leaving 11 bases between them. CDR3 loop: CASSLILTVYNEQFF. CDR3 nucleotide sequence: TGTGCCAGCAGCTTAATCCTAACAGTCTACAATGAGCAGTTCTTC.

This clone has only a few counts. The chain is built from TRBV7-7 and TRBJ2-5; 9 bases agree with TRBD1. CDR1 is SSHAT and CDR2 is FNYEAQ in the germline V gene (reference sequence). V trimming: 0 bases; J trimming: 2 bases; junction bases outside the gene matches: 4. This CDR3 spans 16 amino acids. DNA for the CDR3: TGTGCCAGCAGCTTAGCGTTGGGACAGGGACAAGAGACCCAGTACTTC. This codes for CASSLALGQGQETQYF.

This clone was counted once. J is TRBJ2-7 and V is TRBV6-5, with a tentative D call TRBD1 (6 bases). The CDR3 runs 13 residues. Germline V lookup: CDR1 MNHEY, CDR2 SVGAGI. Trimming removed 6 bases at V and 2 bases at J, with 11 bases between. The CDR3 DNA is TGTGCCAGCAGGCGCGACAGGACCTACGAGCAGTACTTC. It specifies CASRRDRTYEQYF.

V is TRBV11-2 and J is TRBJ2-1; the D is unclear. CDR3 length: 18 residues. CDR1 is SGHAT and CDR2 is FQNNGV in the germline V gene. The V end lost 2 bases, the J end lost 0 bases, and 17 bases lay between the germline ends. The CDR3 sequence is CASSLPPLGFNSYNEQFF. The CDR3, as DNA: TGTGCCAGCAGCTTACCCCCCCTAGGGTTTAACTCCTACAATGAGCAGTTCTTC.

The chain is built from TRBV4-3 and TRBJ1-2; D gene uncertain. The germline V and J ends were trimmed by 0 bases and 0 bases, with 11 bases remaining between them. Germline V CDR1 and CDR2: LGHNA, YSLEER. CDR3 length equals 16 residues. The CDR3 region is CASSQDGWEANYGYTF. The DNA for the CDR3 is TGCGCCAGCAGCCAAGATGGCTGGGAAGCTAACTATGGCTACACCTTC.

The chain employs TRBV9 and TRBJ2-2; the match to TRBD1 covers 8 bases. This CDR3 comprises 16 residues. The V segment lost 4 bases and the J segment 0 bases; nucleotides outside the gene matches: 5. Germline loops: CDR1 SGDLS, CDR2 YYNGEE. The DNA for the CDR3 is TGTGCCAGCAGCCTGCGACAGGGGCCGAACACCGGGGAGCTGTTTTTT. Encoded protein: CASSLRQGPNTGELFF.

This chain connects TRBV2 to TRBJ2-7, with TRBD2 matching over 8 bases. CDR3 length equals 14 residues. Germline V CDR1 and CDR2: SNHLY, FYNNEI. The V segment lost 7 bases and the J segment 0 bases; nucleotides outside the gene matches: 5. This CDR3 is CASKTGTSSYEQYF. The CDR3 DNA reads as TGTGCCAGCAAGACCGGGACTAGCTCCTACGAGCAGTACTTC.

The genes are TRBV9 and TRBJ2-7; 7 positions agree with TRBD1. Unmatched junction bases numbered 10, after V lost 4 bases and J lost 0 bases. CDR3 length: 16 residues. Germline assignment: CDR1 SGDLS and CDR2 YYNGEE. CDR3 in DNA: TGTGCCAGCAGCCCACGACAGGGCACGCTCTCCTACGAGCAGTACTTC. Its translation: CASSPRQGTLSYEQYF.

The chain combines TRBV19 with TRBJ1-1; 7 bases align to TRBD1. The length of the CDR3 is 16 residues. Trimming removed 4 bases from V and 1 base from J; junction bases left unmatched: 9. Germline V gene lookup returns CDR1 LNHDA and CDR2 SQIVND (reference sequence). The CDR3, as DNA: TGTGCCAGTAGTACTCGGACAGGAGCTACGAACACTGAAGCTTTCTTT. Amino acid sequence: CASSTRTGATNTEAFF.